The 24 T cell receptor beta chains below were found in one sample sequenced in a study of T cells in Graves' hyperthyroidism and ophthalmopathy. TCR beta CDR3 regions were amplified from RNA transcripts. An initial round of RT-PCR targeting the TCR CDR3 relied on the HTBI primer set. TCRdb independently ran MiXCR on the multiplex PCR reads; one entry per CDR3 protein. This repertoire shows a few hundred thousand distinct CDR3 sequences, 22% found once; its top ten account for approximately 49%. Sequenced material: blood. Receptors were obtained from a woman aged 70 to 79 with Graves' ophthalmopathy.

The sample holds a few counts of this clonotype. The chain has TRBV9 and TRBJ1-2; 7 bases map to TRBD1. The J segment lost 6 bases and the V segment lost 4 bases, leaving 3 bases of the junction unmatched. In germline, CDR1 is SGDLS, CDR2 YYNGEE. This CDR3 is built from 12 residues. CDR3 protein: CASSRDRDGYTF. CDR3 in DNA: TGTGCCAGCAGCCGAGACAGGGATGGCTACACCTTC.

This chain's CDR3 is CASSSTSTGVLYF. CDR3 DNA: TGTGCCAGCAGTTCCACCTCGACTGGAGTCTTGTATTTT. The chain is built from TRBV27 and TRBJ2-3; D remains unclear. The germline V and J ends were trimmed by 4 bases and 14 bases, with 19 bases remaining between them. Germline V lookup: CDR1 MNHEY, CDR2 SMNVEV (reference sequence). This CDR3 contains 13 residues.

This clonotype was seen a few times. The V and J genes are TRBV5-1 and TRBJ2-5, with D maybe TRBD1 (6 bases). The CDR3 loop spans 14 amino acids. The germline gives CDR1 SGHRS, CDR2 YFSETQ. V was pared by 2 bases and J by 7 bases, with 15 bases between. CDR3 bases: TGCGCCAGCAGCTTAAGGACAGCGTCTGGGACCCAGTACTTC. Its protein is CASSLRTASGTQYF.

The rearrangement links TRBV6-1 to TRBJ1-2; the D gene is possibly TRBD1 (5 bases). The CDR3 runs 13 residues. The germline V and J ends were trimmed by 5 bases and 4 bases, with 11 bases remaining between them. Germline V CDR1 and CDR2: MNHNS, SASEGT. CDR3 in DNA: TGTGCCAGCAGTACGACGGGACTCTATGGCTACACCTTC. This sequence encodes CASSTTGLYGYTF.

As DNA, the CDR3 is TGTGCCAGCAGAAGGGACCTGGGCCTCTACGAGCAGTACTTC. Its protein is CASRRDLGLYEQYF. The rearrangement uses TRBV6-1 and TRBJ2-7; the D gene could be TRBD1 or TRBD2 (5 bases each). Germline values: CDR1 MNHNS, CDR2 SASEGT. The CDR3 extends over 14 amino acids. Trimming took 6 bases from V and 3 from J, leaving 15 bases between them.

This clonotype has a handful of counts. The chain recombines TRBV6-8 with TRBJ2-3, with unresolved D. Germline values: CDR1 MNHGY, CDR2 SAAAGT. There are 17 residues in the CDR3. V dropped 4 bases and J dropped 0 bases, with 17 bases sitting between them. The CDR3 here is CASSFSWSDPSTDTQYF. CDR3 DNA: TGTGCCAGCAGTTTTTCCTGGTCGGATCCGAGCACAGATACGCAGTATTTT.

This clonotype was picked up a small number of times. The V call is TRBV11-2, the J call TRBJ2-5; no clear D. V lost 3 bases to trimming and J lost 7 bases, with 18 bases between them. The CDR3 sequence is 15 residues long. Per germline, CDR1 SGHAT and CDR2 FQNNGV. The DNA for the CDR3 is TGTGCCAGCAGCTTTACCGGGCCCGGTTTTGGGACCCAGTACTTC. Translated: CASSFTGPGFGTQYF. Filled out from reference TRBV11-2 and TRBJ2-5, the complete variable domain reads EAGVAQSPRYKIIEKRQSVAFWCNPISGHATLYWYQQILGQGPKLLIQFQNNGVVDDSQLPKDRFSAERLKGVDSTLKIQPAKLEDSAVYLCASSFTGPGFGTQYFGPGTRLLVL.

This clonotype occurred a few times. This chain links TRBV4-1 with TRBJ2-3; the D gene is possibly TRBD1 (6 bases). CDR1 is MGHRA, CDR2 YSYEKL, per germline. The CDR3 spans 14 residues. V lost 5 bases and J 2 bases, leaving 11 bases between the germline ends. CDR3 loop: CASSDTGLTDTQYF. CDR3 bases: TGCGCCAGCAGCGACACAGGGCTCACAGATACGCAGTATTTT.

In this sample, this clonotype turned up a few times. This chain connects TRBV10-3 to TRBJ1-6, with 8 bases aligning to TRBD1. The CDR3 sequence is 14 residues long. Trimming at V came to 3 bases and at J to 7 bases, leaving 2 bases not matched to a gene. The V gene's germline CDR1 is ENHRY and CDR2 SYGVKD. The CDR3 spells CAISEGQGNSPLHF. The CDR3, as DNA: TGTGCCATCAGTGAAGGACAGGGAAATTCACCCCTCCACTTT.

This clonotype was counted at least ten times. The genes are TRBV6-2 or TRBV6-3 and TRBJ1-5; no reliable D call. Germline V CDR1 and CDR2: MNHEY, SVGEGT. Trimming cost V 7 bases and J 0 bases, with 7 bases left between them. This CDR3 has 13 amino acids. The CDR3 nucleotides are TGTGCCAGCATGGGATTTAGCAATCAGCCCCAGCATTTT. Its protein is CASMGFSNQPQHF.

Written as DNA, the CDR3 is TGTGCCAGTAGTCTAATAGCGGGAGTTAGGAATGAGCAGTTCTTC. Its protein product is CASSLIAGVRNEQFF. The genes are TRBV19 and TRBJ2-1, with 9 nucleotides matching TRBD2. The CDR3 is made up of 15 amino acids. Looked up from germline, CDR1 is LNHDA and CDR2 is SQIVND (reference sequence). J gave up 7 bases and V 5 bases, and 9 bases lay outside the gene matches. The full variable domain, completed using reference TRBV19 and TRBJ2-1, is DGGITQSPKYLFRKEGQNVTLSCEQNLNHDAMYWYRQDPGQGLRLIYYSQIVNDFQKGDIAEGYSVSREKKESFPLTVTSAQKNPTAFYLCASSLIAGVRNEQFFGPGTRLTVL.

This clonotype was recorded a few times. A read error may produce the germline difference seen at one junction end. This chain uses TRBV7-3 with TRBJ1-2; 7 bases fit TRBD1. The CDR3 extends over 14 amino acids. The germline V gene has CDR1 SGHTA and CDR2 FQGTGA. The CDR3 here is CASSLTGDGGGYTF. DNA for the CDR3: TGTGCCAGCAGTTTAACAGGGGATGGAGGTGGCTACACCTTC.

This clonotype was counted a few times. In DNA form, the CDR3 reads TGTGCCAGCAGCCCGGGACTAGCGGAGACCTACGAGCAGTACTTC. Translating gives CASSPGLAETYEQYF. The J gene is TRBJ2-7, the V gene TRBV7-9, with 11 bases that match TRBD2. Germline values: CDR1 SEHNR, CDR2 FQNEAQ (reference sequence). The CDR3 has 15 amino acids. V lost 5 bases to trimming and J lost 2 bases; unmatched junction nucleotides: 5. The full variable domain, completed using reference TRBV7-9 and TRBJ2-7, is DTGVSQNPRHKITKRGQNVTFRCDPISEHNRLYWYRQTLGQGPEFLTYFQNEAQLEKSRLLSDRFSAERPKGSFSTLEIQRTEQGDSAMYLCASSPGLAETYEQYFGPGTRLTVT.

This clonotype was seen a few times. The CDR3 DNA sequence: TGTGCTAGTGCCCTCCGGTCGGACGGCTCCTATGGCTACACCTTC. This encodes CASALRSDGSYGYTF. The chain couples TRBV12-5 to TRBJ1-2; D unclear. The germline CDR1 and CDR2 sequences are LGHNT and FRNRAP. The CDR3 loop spans 15 amino acids. Trimming left V 7 bases short and J 4 bases short, with 19 bases between.

Of note for this clonotype: This may be a read error: a much more frequent sequence differs by one nucleotide. This chain joins TRBV6-5 and TRBJ2-5; no definite D call. V lost 0 bases, J lost 5 bases, and 13 bases lay in between. Germline CDR1 and CDR2: MNHEY and SVGAGI. The CDR3 runs 15 residues. The CDR3 reads CASSYSGARVETQYF. The CDR3 DNA reads as TGTGCCAGCAGTTACTCTGGAGCACGGGTGGAGACCCAGTACTTC.

The table lists this clonotype with many counts. The chain couples TRBV2 to TRBJ1-1; 7 bases are a match to TRBD1. This CDR3 has 13 residues. Per germline, CDR1 SNHLY and CDR2 FYNNEI. V lost 6 bases to trimming and J lost 0 bases; unmatched junction nucleotides: 1. The CDR3 DNA reads TGTGCCAGCAGGGGACAGTTGAACACTGAAGCTTTCTTT. This encodes CASRGQLNTEAFF.

This clonotype was seen at least ten times. V usage is TRBV29-1 and J usage is TRBJ1-1; D not certain. The CDR3 loop spans 12 amino acids. Germline CDR1 reads SQVTM; CDR2 reads ANQGSEA. Trimming left V 3 bases short and J 6 bases short, with 11 bases between. Here the CDR3 DNA reads TGCAGCGTTGAGAGGGTTAGAGCTGAAGCTTTCTTT. Amino acids: CSVERVRAEAFF.

This clonotype came up a few times. The gene calls are TRBV20-1 and TRBJ1-5; the D gene is possibly TRBD1 (5 bases). V lost 6 bases and J lost 6, with 6 bases in between. Germline V gene data show CDR1 as DFQATT and CDR2 as SNEGSKA (reference sequence). The CDR3 is made up of 10 amino acids. The CDR3 DNA reads TGCAGTGCCGGGGGTCAGCCCCAGCATTTT. It translates to CSAGGQPQHF.

This clonotype was detected a few times. The chain employs TRBV6-1 and TRBJ2-2; possibly TRBD2 for D (6 bases). The germline gives CDR1 MNHNS, CDR2 SASEGT. V lost 4 bases and J lost 6, with 12 bases in between. This CDR3 contains 14 residues. The CDR3 spells CASSVGGRAGELFF. CDR3 bases: TGTGCCAGCAGTGTCGGGGGTCGGGCCGGGGAGCTGTTTTTT.

In this sample, this clonotype turned up a few times. The chain is built from TRBV7-2 and TRBJ2-2, with 8 bases identical to TRBD2. Germline V gene data show CDR1 as SGHTA and CDR2 as FQGNSA. This CDR3 spans 16 amino acids. V was pared by 3 bases and J by 7 bases, with 10 bases of the junction left unmatched. Here the CDR3 reads CASSFISGGPNGELFF. CDR3 in DNA: TGTGCCAGCAGCTTTATTTCGGGAGGGCCGAACGGGGAGCTGTTTTTT. The full variable domain, in which reference TRBV7-2 and TRBJ2-2 provide the parts outside the CDR3, is GAGVSQSPSNKVTEKGKDVELRCDPISGHTALYWYRQSLGQGLEFLIYFQGNSAPDKSGLPSDRFSAERTGGSVSTLTIQRTQQEDSAVYLCASSFISGGPNGELFFGEGSRLTVL.

The rearrangement links TRBV29-1 to TRBJ1-2; the match to TRBD1 covers 11 bases. J gave up 0 bases and V 3 bases, and 6 bases lay outside the gene matches. The CDR3 length is 16 residues. Germline V lookup: CDR1 SQVTM, CDR2 ANQGSEA. As DNA, the CDR3 is TGCAGCGTTGACGGGACAGGGGGTACTTCTAACTATGGCTACACCTTC. Translating it yields CSVDGTGGTSNYGYTF.

This clonotype was found many times. The V and J genes are TRBV28 and TRBJ2-3; 12 nucleotides match TRBD2. Germline CDR1 MDHEN, CDR2 SYDVKM. The CDR3 covers 17 residues. V shed 4 bases and J 2 bases; nucleotides not matched to a gene: 7. The CDR3 region has the DNA TGTGCCAGCAGTTCCCCGGGACTAGCGGGTATCACAGATACGCAGTATTTT. Amino acids: CASSSPGLAGITDTQYF.

The V call is TRBV19, the J call TRBJ2-3; 8 bases agree with TRBD2. Trimming removed 5 bases from V and 3 bases from J; junction bases left unmatched: 13. This CDR3 has 17 amino acids. CDR1 is LNHDA, CDR2 SQIVND, per germline (reference sequence). CDR3 bases: TGTGCCAGTAGTCTGAGTCCCCAAGCGGGAGAGACAGATACGCAGTATTTT. Translated: CASSLSPQAGETDTQYF.

This clonotype has ten or more counts. The genes are TRBV12-3 or TRBV12-4 and TRBJ2-3; no clear D gene. Trimming removed 6 bases at V and 9 bases at J, with 10 bases between. This CDR3 has 11 residues. CDR3 residues: CASRSEVTQYF. The CDR3 DNA sequence: TGTGCCAGCAGGAGCGAGGTCACGCAGTATTTT.